The text below deals with one T cell receptor beta chain. Its cognate antigen has yet to be identified. Within one base of it there is no much larger clone, and no base qualities were kept. The donors were patients who had localized lung adenocarcinoma, which is a subtype of non-small cell lung cancer. The margins of localized lung adenocarcinomas were where the samples came from. For TCR repertoire analysis, CD8+ T cells from tumor tissue were profiled apart from CD4+ T cells. This sample is part of a study of CD4 and CD8 cells across lung adenocarcinoma regions (dated by TCRdb to the late 2010s). Some background on the complete study: The study examined intratumor heterogeneity of the T cell receptor repertoire by comparing tumor centers with tumor margins.

Receptors were amplified or captured by PCR. Sequencing relied on a HiSeq X Ten. TCRdb reworked the public reads: Q25 trimming with fastp, MiXCR clone assembly, productive beta chains retained. Every distinct CDR3 protein forms one entry, paired with its most common genes and DNA. The sample has some 12,000 distinct CDR3 sequences on record, roughly 48% of them singletons. The ten largest clones take up roughly 25% of the sample. From its cysteine to its phenylalanine, the CDR3 spans 15 amino acids. Only the CDR3 region is kept as DNA, spanning 45 bases read in frame from base 1. Sequences SGHRS (CDR1) and YFSETQ (CDR2) are obtained from the germline V gene. Here V drops 1 base and J drops 6 bases, and the junction holds 9 bases not matched to any gene.

The specimen was CD8+ T cells from the margin of a lung tumor. The meaning of the sample's cell subset or site label: tumor margin region. Recombination connected TRBV5-1 to TRBJ2-5, and 7 junction bases match TRBD2. This TCR came from a female donor with lung adenocarcinoma. The CD4 and CD8 labels of this study may be unreliable. The sequenced DNA is TGCGCCAGCAGCTTGAATCCGGCGGGGGAGCAGACCCAGTACTTC. The resulting protein is CASSLNPAGEQTQYF. Outside the CDR3, residues come from the reference TRBV5-1 and TRBJ2-5 proteins, so the full variable domain is: KAGVTQTPRYLIKTRGQQVTLSCSPISGHRSVSWYQQTPGQGLQFLFEYFSETQRNKGNFPGRFSGRQFSNSRSEMNVSTLELGDSALYLCASSLNPAGEQTQYFGPGTRLLVL.